This TCR beta chain comes out of a study of T cell repertoires in cytomegalovirus infection. As regards this clonotype: Its antigen is not identified. The germline gene is not matched at one end of the junction; a read error may be the cause.

From germline, CDR1 is SGHAT and CDR2 FQDESV (reference sequence). The CDR3 is made up of 12 amino acids. Each CDR3 protein gets one entry after TCRdb re-called the reads with MiXCR. Seen here are about 150,000 distinct CDR3 sequences, more than 30% observed once, and the top ten hold 45% to 55%. The chain is built from TRBV11-1 and TRBJ2-7; 7 positions agree with TRBD2. The clonotype was recovered from a human donor in good health (CMV status not recorded). Some clones in this sample may be carry-over from other donors' samples. The sequencing used CD8+ T cells from cultured PBMCs, collected from culture after CMV antigen stimulation. The CDR3 DNA follows: TGTGCCAGCAGCCGACGGGACTACGAGCAGTGCTTC. Translation: CASSRRDYEQCF.